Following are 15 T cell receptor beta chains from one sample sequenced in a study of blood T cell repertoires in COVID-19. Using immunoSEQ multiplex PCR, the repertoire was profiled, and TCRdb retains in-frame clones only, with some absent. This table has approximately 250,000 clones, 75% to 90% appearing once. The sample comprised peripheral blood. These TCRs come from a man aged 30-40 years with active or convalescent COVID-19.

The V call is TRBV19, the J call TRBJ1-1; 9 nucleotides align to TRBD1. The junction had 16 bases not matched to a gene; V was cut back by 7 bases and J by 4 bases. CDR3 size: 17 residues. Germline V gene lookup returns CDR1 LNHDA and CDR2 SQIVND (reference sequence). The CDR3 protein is CASTSSGRTGDRTEAFF. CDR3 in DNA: TGTGCCAGTACCTCCTCCGGGCGGACAGGGGACCGCACTGAAGCTTTCTTT.

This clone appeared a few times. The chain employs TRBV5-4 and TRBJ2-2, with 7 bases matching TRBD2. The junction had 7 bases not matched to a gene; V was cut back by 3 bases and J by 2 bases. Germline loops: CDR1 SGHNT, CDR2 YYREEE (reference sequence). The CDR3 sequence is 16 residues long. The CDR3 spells CASSSKRGANTGELFF. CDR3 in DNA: TGTGCCAGCAGCTCCAAGCGGGGAGCTAACACCGGGGAGCTGTTTTTT.

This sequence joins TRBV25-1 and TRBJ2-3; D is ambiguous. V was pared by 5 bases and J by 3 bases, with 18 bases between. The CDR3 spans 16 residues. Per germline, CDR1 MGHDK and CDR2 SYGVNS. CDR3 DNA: TGTGCCAGCAGTTATAGCTCCCCCGCGCGGACAGATACGCAGTATTTT. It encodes CASSYSSPARTDTQYF.

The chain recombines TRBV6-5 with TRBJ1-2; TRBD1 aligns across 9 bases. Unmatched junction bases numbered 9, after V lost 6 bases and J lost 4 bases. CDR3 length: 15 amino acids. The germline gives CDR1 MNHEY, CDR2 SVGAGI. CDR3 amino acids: CASSPSGQGTYGYTF. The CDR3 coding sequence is TGTGCCAGCAGCCCCTCGGGACAGGGTACCTATGGCTACACCTTC.

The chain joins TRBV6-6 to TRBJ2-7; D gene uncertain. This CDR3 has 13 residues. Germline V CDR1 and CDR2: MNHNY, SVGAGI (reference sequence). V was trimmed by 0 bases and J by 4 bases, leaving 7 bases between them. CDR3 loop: CASSYSAGYEQYF. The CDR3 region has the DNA TGTGCCAGCAGTTACTCAGCTGGTTACGAGCAGTACTTC.

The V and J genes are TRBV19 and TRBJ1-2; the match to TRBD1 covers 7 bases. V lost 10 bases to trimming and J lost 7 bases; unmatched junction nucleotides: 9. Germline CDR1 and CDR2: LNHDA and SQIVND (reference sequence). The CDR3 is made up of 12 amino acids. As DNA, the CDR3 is TGTGCCACATACAGGGGATCGGGTGGCTACACCTTC. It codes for CATYRGSGGYTF.

CDR3 region: CASSRQMRQWGRNEQYF. The CDR3 coding sequence is TGTGCCAGCAGCCGACAAATGAGACAGTGGGGGCGGAACGAGCAGTACTTC. The J gene is TRBJ2-7, the V gene TRBV11-3; the D gene is possibly TRBD1 (6 bases). The CDR3 contains 17 residues. The germline V gene has CDR1 SGHNT and CDR2 YENEEA. Trimming removed 5 bases at V and 5 bases at J, with 25 bases between.

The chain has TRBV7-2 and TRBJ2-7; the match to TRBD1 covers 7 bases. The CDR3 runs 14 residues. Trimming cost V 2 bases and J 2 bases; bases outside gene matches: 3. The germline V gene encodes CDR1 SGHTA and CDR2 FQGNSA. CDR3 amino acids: CASSLSGQPYEQYF. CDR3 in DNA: TGTGCCAGCAGCTTATCGGGACAGCCCTACGAGCAGTACTTC.

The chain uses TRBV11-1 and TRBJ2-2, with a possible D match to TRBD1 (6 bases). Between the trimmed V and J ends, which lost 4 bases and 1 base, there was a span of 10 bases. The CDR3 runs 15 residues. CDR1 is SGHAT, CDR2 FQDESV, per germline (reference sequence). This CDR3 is CASSSDRLNTGELFF. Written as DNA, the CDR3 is TGTGCCAGCAGCTCGGACAGATTGAACACCGGGGAGCTGTTTTTT. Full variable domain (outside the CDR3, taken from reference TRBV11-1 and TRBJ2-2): EAEVAQSPRYKITEKSQAVAFWCDPISGHATLYWYRQILGQGPELLVQFQDESVVDDSQLPKDRFSAERLKGVDSTLKIQPAELGDSAMYLCASSSDRLNTGELFFGEGSRLTVL.

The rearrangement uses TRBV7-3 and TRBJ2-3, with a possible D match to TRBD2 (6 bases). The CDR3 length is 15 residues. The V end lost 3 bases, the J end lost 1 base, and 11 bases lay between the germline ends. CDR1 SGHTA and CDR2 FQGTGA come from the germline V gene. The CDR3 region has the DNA TGTGCCAGCAGCTTGGGGCGGGGCCGCACAGATACGCAGTATTTT. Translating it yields CASSLGRGRTDTQYF.

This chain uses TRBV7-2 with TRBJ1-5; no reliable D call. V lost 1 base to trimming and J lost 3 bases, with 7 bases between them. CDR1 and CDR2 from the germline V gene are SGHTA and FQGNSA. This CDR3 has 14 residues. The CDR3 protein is CASSLVQNNQPQHF. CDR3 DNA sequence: TGTGCCAGCAGCTTAGTGCAGAACAATCAGCCCCAGCATTTT.

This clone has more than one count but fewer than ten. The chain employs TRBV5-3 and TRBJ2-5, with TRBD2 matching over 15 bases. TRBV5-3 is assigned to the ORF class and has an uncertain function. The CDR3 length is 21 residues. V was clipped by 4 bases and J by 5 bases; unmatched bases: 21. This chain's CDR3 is CARSPNWTSGGGFMRVETQYF. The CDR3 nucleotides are TGTGCCAGAAGCCCGAACTGGACTAGCGGGGGGGGCTTCATGAGGGTCGAGACCCAGTACTTC.

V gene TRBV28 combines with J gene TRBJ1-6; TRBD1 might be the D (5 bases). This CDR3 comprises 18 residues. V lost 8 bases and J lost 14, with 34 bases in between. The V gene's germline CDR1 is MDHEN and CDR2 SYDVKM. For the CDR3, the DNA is TGTGCCAGCCTCCGTGGGGGGGAGCCCGTGGCGGGCCGAGGGTCCCTCCACTTT. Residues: CASLRGGEPVAGRGSLHF.

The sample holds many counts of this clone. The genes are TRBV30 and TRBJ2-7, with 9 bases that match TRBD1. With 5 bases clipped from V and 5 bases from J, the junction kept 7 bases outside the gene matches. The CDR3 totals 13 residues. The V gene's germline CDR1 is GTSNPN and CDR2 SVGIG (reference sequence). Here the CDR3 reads CAWAVQGAHEQYF. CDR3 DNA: TGTGCCTGGGCAGTACAGGGGGCCCACGAGCAGTACTTC.

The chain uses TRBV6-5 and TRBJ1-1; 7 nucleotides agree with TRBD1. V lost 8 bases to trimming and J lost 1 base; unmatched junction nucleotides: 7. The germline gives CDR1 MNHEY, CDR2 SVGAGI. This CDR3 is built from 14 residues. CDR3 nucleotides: TGTGCCAGCGGAAAGGGGGCTGGGAACACTGAAGCTTTCTTT. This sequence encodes CASGKGAGNTEAFF.